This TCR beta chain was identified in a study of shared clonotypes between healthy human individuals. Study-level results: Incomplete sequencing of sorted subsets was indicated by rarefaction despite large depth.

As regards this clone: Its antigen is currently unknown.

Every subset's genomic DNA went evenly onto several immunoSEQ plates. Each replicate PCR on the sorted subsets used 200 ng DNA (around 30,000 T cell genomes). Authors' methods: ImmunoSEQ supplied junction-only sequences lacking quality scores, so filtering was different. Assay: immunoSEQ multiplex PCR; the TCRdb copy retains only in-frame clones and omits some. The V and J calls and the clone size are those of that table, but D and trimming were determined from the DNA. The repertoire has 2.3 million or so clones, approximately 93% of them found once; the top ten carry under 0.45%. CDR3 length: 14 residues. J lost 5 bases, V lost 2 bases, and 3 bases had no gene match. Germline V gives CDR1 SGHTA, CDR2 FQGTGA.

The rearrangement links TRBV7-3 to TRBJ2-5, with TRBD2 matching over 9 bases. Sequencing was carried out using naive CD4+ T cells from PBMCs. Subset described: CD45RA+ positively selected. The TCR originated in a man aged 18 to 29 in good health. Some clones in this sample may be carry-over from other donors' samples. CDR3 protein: CASSLPGTSETQYF. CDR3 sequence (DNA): TGTGCCAGCAGCTTACCGGGGACTAGCGAGACCCAGTACTTC.